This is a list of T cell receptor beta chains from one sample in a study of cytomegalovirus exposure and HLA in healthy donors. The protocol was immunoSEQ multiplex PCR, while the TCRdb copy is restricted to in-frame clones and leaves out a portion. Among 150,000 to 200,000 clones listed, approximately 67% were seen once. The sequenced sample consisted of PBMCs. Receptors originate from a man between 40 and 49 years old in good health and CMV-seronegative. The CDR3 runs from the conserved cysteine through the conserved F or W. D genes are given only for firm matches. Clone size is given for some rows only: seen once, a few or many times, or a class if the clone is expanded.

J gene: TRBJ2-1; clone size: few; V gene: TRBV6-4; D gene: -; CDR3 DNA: TGTGCCAGCAGTGCCGGGATCCACACAAATGAGCAGTTCTTC; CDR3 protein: CASSAGIHTNEQFF
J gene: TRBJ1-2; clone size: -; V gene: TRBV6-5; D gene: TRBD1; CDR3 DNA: TGTGCCAGCAGAGAGACAGGGACTAACTATGGCTACACCTTC; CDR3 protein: CASRETGTNYGYTF
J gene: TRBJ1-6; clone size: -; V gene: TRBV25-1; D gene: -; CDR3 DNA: TGTGCCAGCCTCGGGGAGGGGAATAATTCACCCCTCCACTTT; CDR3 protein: CASLGEGNNSPLHF
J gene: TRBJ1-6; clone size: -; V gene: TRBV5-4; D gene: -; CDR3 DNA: TGTGCCAGCAGCCCAGGGCGGAATTCACCCCTCCACTTT; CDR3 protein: CASSPGRNSPLHF
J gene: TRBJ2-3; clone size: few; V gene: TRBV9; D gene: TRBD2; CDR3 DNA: TGTGCCAGCAGTGCCTCGCGGGAGATAAGCACAGATACGCAGTATTTT; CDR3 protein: CASSASREISTDTQYF
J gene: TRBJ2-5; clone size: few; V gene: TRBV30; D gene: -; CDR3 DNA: TGTGCCTGGAGCGGTACCCGGTACCAAGAGACCCAGTACTTC; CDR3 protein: CAWSGTRYQETQYF
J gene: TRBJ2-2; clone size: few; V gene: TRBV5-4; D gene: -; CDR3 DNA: TGTGCCAGCAGCTTGGCCATGAGGGAAAACACCGGGGAGCTGTTTTTT; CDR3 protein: CASSLAMRENTGELFF
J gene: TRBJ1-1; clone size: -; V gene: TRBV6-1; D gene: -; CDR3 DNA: TGTGCCAGCAGTCGGGGTGCGGAAGCTTTCTTT; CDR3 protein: CASSRGAEAFF
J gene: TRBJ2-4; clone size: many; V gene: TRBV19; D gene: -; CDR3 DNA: TGTGCCAGTGAAAACGGGGGTTGGGCCAAAAACATTCAGTACTTC; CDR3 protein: CASENGGWAKNIQYF
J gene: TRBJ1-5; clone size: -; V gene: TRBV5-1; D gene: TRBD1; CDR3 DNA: TGCGCCAGCAGCCAGGGACAGTCCCAGCCCCAGCATTTT; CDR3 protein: CASSQGQSQPQHF
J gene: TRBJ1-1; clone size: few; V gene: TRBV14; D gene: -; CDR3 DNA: TGTGCCAGCAGCCACGGGGCAGGGGCTAACACTGAAGCTTTCTTT; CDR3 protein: CASSHGAGANTEAFF
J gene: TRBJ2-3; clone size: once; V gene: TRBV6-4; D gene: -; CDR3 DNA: TGTGCCACCCGCGGGGTTGGAACAGATACGCAGTATTTT; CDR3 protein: CATRGVGTDTQYF
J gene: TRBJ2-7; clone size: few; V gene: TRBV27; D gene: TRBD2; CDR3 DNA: TGTGCCAGCAGGTTGTCTAGCGGGGCCTACGAGCAGTACTTC; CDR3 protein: CASRLSSGAYEQYF
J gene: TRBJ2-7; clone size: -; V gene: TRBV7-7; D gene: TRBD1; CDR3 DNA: TGTGCTAGCAGCGGGGACAGGGAGGCCTACGAGCAGTACTTC; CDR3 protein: CASSGDREAYEQYF
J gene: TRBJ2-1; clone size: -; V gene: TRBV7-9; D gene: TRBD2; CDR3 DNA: TGTGCCAGCAGCTTAGTCGGACTAGCGGGACTCTACAATGAGCAGTTCTTC; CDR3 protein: CASSLVGLAGLYNEQFF
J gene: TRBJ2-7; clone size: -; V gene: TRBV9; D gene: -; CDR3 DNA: TGTGCCAGCAGCGTAGGACCGGCGGGTAGCTCCTACGAGCAGTACTTC; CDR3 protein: CASSVGPAGSSYEQYF
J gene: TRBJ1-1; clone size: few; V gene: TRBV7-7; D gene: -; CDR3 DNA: TGTGCTAGCAGCTTAGACAGAAACACTGAAGCTTTCTTT; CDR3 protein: CASSLDRNTEAFF
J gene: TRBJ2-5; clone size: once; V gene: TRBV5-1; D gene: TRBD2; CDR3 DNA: TGCGCCAGCAGCCCTCTAGCGGGGGTTCAAGAGACCCAGTACTTC; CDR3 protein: CASSPLAGVQETQYF
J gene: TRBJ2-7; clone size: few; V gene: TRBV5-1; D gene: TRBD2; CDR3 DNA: TGCGCCAGCAGGGAGACAGCGGGATTCTACGAGCAGTACTTC; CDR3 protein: CASRETAGFYEQYF
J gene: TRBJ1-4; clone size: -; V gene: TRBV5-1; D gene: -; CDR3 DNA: TGCGCCAGTACCGTGGGGGGGACTAATGAAAAACTGTTTTTT; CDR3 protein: CASTVGGTNEKLFF
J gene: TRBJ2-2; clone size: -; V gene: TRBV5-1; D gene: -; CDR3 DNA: TGCGCCAGCAGCCAGGACTCGAACACCGGGGAGCTGTTTTTT; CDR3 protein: CASSQDSNTGELFF
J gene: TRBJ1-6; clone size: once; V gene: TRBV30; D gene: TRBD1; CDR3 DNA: TGTGCCTGGGGACAGGGGAATAATTCACCCCTCCACTTT; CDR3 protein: CAWGQGNNSPLHF
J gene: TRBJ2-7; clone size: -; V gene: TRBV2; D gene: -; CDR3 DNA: TGTGCCAGCAGTGAAGGGCCCATCGACGAGCAGTACTTC; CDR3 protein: CASSEGPIDEQYF
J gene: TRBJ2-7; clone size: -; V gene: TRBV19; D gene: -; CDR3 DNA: TGTGCCAGTACGGACAGAGGTTCTCCGGGTTACGAGCAGTACTTC; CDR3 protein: CASTDRGSPGYEQYF
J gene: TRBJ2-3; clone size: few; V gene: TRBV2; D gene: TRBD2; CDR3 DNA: TGTGCCAGCAAGCTACCTAGCGGGGGGGCAGGGGATACGCAGTATTTT; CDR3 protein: CASKLPSGGAGDTQYF
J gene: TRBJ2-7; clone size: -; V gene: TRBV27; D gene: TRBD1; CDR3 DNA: TGTGCCAGCAGCCGTGGGCAGGGGGCCCACGAGCAGTACTTC; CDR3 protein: CASSRGQGAHEQYF
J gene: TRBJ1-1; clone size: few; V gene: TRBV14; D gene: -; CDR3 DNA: TGTGCCAGCAGCCAAGGTTATGAAGCTTTCTTT; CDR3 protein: CASSQGYEAFF
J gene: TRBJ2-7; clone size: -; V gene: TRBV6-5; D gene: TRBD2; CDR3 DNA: TGTGCCAGCAGTTCGGGGGGGCCCTACTCCTACGAGCAGTACTTC; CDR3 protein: CASSSGGPYSYEQYF
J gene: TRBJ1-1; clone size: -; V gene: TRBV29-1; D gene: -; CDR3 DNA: TGCAGCGTTGGTGGGGCTAACACTGAAGCTTTCTTT; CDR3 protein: CSVGGANTEAFF
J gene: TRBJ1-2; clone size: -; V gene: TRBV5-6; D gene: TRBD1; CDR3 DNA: TGTGCCAGCAGCCCAATACAGGGGGTAGGTGGTGGCTACACCTTC; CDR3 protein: CASSPIQGVGGGYTF
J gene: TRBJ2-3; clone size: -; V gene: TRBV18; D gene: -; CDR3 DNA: TGTGCCAGCTCACCACGCAGGGAAAGCACAGATACGCAGTATTTT; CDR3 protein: CASSPRRESTDTQYF
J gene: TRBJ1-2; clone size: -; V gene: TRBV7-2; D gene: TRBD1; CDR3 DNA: TGTGCCAGCAGCTTGACAGGGGTCCTGAACTATGGCTACACCTTC; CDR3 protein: CASSLTGVLNYGYTF
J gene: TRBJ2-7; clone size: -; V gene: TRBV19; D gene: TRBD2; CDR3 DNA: TGTGCCAGTAGTCCGGGACTAGCGATCGACGAGCAGTACTTC; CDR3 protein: CASSPGLAIDEQYF
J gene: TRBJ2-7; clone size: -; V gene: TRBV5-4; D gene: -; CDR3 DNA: TGTGCCAGCAGCTTGATGGGAGCCTACGAGCAGTACTTC; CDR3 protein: CASSLMGAYEQYF
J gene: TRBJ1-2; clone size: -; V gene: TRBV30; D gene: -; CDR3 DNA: TGTGCCTGTAGACCGGGCTATGGCTACACCTTC; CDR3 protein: CACRPGYGYTF
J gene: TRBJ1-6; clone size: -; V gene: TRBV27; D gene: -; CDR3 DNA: TGTGCCAGCACCGCAACGGGGGTGATGGGTTCACCCCTCCACTTT; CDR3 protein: CASTATGVMGSPLHF
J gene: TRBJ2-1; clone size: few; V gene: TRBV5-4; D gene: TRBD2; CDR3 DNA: TGTGCCAGCAGCGAGGGACTAGCTAAGGGCGTGCAGTTCTTC; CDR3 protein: CASSEGLAKGVQFF
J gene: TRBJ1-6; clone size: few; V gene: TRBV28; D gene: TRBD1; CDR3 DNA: TGTGCCAGCAGTCCAGGACAGGAAGCCTCACCCCTCCACTTT; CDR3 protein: CASSPGQEASPLHF
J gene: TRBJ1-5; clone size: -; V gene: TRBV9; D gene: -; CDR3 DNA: TGTGCCAGCAGCCCAGACTCATCCCACCAGCCCCAGCATTTT; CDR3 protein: CASSPDSSHQPQHF
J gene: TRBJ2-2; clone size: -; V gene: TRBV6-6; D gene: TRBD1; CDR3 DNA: TGTGCCAGCAGTTCCATCCGGGACAGGGGACCGGGGGAGCTGTTTTTT; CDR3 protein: CASSSIRDRGPGELFF
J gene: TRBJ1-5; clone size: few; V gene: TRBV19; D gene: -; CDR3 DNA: TGTGCCAGCTATGGACCGGACTTACAAGGGCCCCAGCATTTT; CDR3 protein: CASYGPDLQGPQHF